The T cell receptor beta chain described here comes from a study of shared clonotypes between healthy human individuals. Between the trimmed V and J ends, which lost 5 bases and 4 bases, there was a span of 14 bases. Germline CDR1 reads LNHDA; CDR2 reads SQIVND (reference sequence). The CDR3 loop spans 14 amino acids. Here immunoSEQ multiplex PCR was the method, and the copy in TCRdb shows in-frame clones only, minus some. The data contain about 2.4 million clones, around 94% of them singletons. Material: naive CD4+ T cells sorted from blood. The subset is: CD45RA+ positively selected. The gene calls are TRBV19 and TRBJ1-2, with D perhaps TRBD1 (5 bases). This TCR derives from a man between 18 and 29 years old in good health. CDR3 sequence reads: CASSLWDGFYGYTF. CDR3 bases: TGTGCCAGTAGTCTCTGGGACGGATTCTATGGCTACACCTTC.